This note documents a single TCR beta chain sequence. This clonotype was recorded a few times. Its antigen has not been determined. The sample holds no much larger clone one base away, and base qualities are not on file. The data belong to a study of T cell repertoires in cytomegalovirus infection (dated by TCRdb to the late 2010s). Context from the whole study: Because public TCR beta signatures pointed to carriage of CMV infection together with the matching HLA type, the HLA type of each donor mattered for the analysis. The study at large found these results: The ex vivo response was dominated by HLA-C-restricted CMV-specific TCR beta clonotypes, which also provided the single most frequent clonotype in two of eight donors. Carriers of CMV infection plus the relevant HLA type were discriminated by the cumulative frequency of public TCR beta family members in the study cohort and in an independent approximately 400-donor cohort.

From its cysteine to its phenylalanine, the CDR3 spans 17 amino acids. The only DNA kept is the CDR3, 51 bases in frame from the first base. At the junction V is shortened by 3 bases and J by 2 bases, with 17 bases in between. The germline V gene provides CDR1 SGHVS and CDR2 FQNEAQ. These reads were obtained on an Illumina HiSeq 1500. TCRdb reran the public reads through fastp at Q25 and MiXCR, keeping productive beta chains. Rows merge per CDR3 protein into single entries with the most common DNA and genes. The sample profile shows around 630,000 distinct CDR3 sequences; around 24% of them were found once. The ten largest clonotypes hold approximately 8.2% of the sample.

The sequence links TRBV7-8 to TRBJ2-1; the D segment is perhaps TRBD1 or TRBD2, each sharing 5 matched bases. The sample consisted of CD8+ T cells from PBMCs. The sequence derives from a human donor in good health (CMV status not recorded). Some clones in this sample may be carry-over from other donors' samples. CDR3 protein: CASSFSFILGAYNEQFF. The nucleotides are TGTGCCAGCAGCTTCTCCTTTATATTGGGGGCCTACAATGAGCAGTTCTTC.